The 29 T cell receptor beta chains below come from one sample, sequenced in a study of early T cells in non-severe SARS-CoV-2 infection. TCRdb independently ran MiXCR on the 5' RACE reads; one entry per CDR3 protein. The sample carries about 64,000 distinct CDR3 sequences, 11% recorded once. This sample comprised whole blood, obtained at baseline. These TCRs come from an adult who was a healthcare worker with PCR-confirmed SARS-CoV-2 infection or an uninfected control (not recorded which).

This clonotype came up many times. The rearrangement links TRBV18 to TRBJ1-2, with D unresolved. This CDR3 spans 14 amino acids. CDR1 and CDR2 from the germline V gene are KGHSH and LQKENI. Trimming took off 2 bases at V and 0 bases at J, with 7 bases between the two ends. CDR3 bases: TGTGCCAGCTCACCAGATGGAACTAACTATGGCTACACCTTC. This gives the protein CASSPDGTNYGYTF.

This clonotype was seen repeatedly, ten times or more. The gene calls are TRBV7-2 and TRBJ1-1; possible D gene TRBD1, 5 bases. The CDR3 length is 13 residues. Trimming took off 3 bases at V and 1 base at J, with 6 bases between the two ends. Germline V gives CDR1 SGHTA, CDR2 FQGNSA. This chain's CDR3 is CASSFTGNTEAFF. The DNA of the CDR3 is TGTGCCAGCAGCTTTACAGGGAACACTGAAGCTTTCTTT.

This clonotype has more than one count but fewer than ten. J is TRBJ1-2 and V is TRBV7-9, with no clear D. CDR1 is SEHNR, CDR2 FQNEAQ, per germline (reference sequence). The CDR3 length is 14 residues. V dropped 0 bases and J dropped 5 bases, with 10 bases sitting between them. The DNA for the CDR3 is TGTGCCAGCAGCTTAGCCCTAACGCCATATGGCTACACCTTC. This translates into CASSLALTPYGYTF.

This clonotype was counted many times. The chain combines TRBV20-1 with TRBJ1-1; D not certain. With 0 bases removed from V and 11 bases from J, the gap between germline ends came to 13 bases. Germline values: CDR1 DFQATT, CDR2 SNEGSKA (reference sequence). The CDR3 spans 12 residues. This CDR3 is CSARDTEGMAFF. The CDR3 DNA follows: TGCAGTGCTAGAGATACGGAGGGAATGGCTTTCTTT.

In the case of this clonotype: A read error may be the cause here, since a much bigger clone is one base away. V gene TRBV19 combines with J gene TRBJ2-6, with D unclear. Germline lookup yields CDR1 LNHDA and CDR2 SQIVND (reference sequence). The CDR3 length is 12 residues. CDR3 sequence reads: CASSPGTNVLTF. DNA of the CDR3: TGTGCCAGTAGCCCTGGGACCAACGTCCTGACTTTC.

This clonotype was detected only a few times. The chain links TRBV12-3 or TRBV12-4 to TRBJ1-6, with D possibly TRBD1 on 5 matching bases. CDR3 length: 14 residues. V was shortened by 5 bases and J by 6 bases, with 11 bases between the two germline ends. The CDR3 loop reads CASSTGLINSPLHF. The CDR3 DNA sequence: TGTGCCAGCAGTACGGGACTTATTAATTCACCCCTCCACTTT.

The V gene is TRBV6-2 or TRBV6-3, the J gene TRBJ2-6; 9 nucleotides align to TRBD2. Germline loops: CDR1 MNHEY, CDR2 SVGEGT. V gave up 8 bases and J gave up 0 bases; unmatched junction bases: 8. The CDR3 runs to 17 residues. CDR3 region: CASWGTSSPSGANVLTF. CDR3 DNA sequence: TGTGCCAGCTGGGGGACTAGCAGTCCCTCTGGGGCCAACGTCCTGACTTTC.

The chain uses TRBV7-6 and TRBJ1-1; D gene uncertain. The CDR3 loop spans 13 amino acids. Germline V gives CDR1 SGHVS, CDR2 FNYEAQ. Trimming took off 2 bases at V and 5 bases at J, with 9 bases between the two ends. In nucleotides, the CDR3 is TGTGCCAGCAGCTTATTCGCGGGGACTGAAGCTTTCTTT. It specifies CASSLFAGTEAFF.

This chain uses TRBV7-6 with TRBJ2-3; TRBD2 aligns across 11 bases. CDR3 length: 16 residues. Germline CDR1 and CDR2: SGHVS and FNYEAQ. Trimming at V came to 5 bases and at J to 0 bases, leaving 4 bases not matched to a gene. CDR3 sequence reads: CASSHPSGGSTDTQYF. The CDR3 nucleotides are TGTGCCAGCAGCCACCCTAGCGGGGGGAGCACAGATACGCAGTATTTT.

The rearrangement links TRBV5-1 to TRBJ2-1; 9 bases fit TRBD2. Germline CDR1 is SGHRS and CDR2 is YFSETQ. The CDR3 loop spans 15 amino acids. Losses at the gene ends were 4 bases for V and 6 bases for J; bases not matched to a gene: 8. The CDR3 DNA reads as TGCGCCAGCAGCCCGCGGGGGGGCCCCGGCAATGAGCAGTTCTTC. Amino acid sequence: CASSPRGGPGNEQFF.

The genes are TRBV3-1 and TRBJ2-3; D is possibly TRBD2 (6 bases). Trimming removed 3 bases at V and 9 bases at J, with 7 bases between. The germline CDR1 and CDR2 sequences are LGHDT and YNNKEL (reference sequence). The CDR3 is 11 amino acids. The CDR3 bases are TGTGCCAGCAGCCAGGAGGGGACGCAGTATTTT. This translates into CASSQEGTQYF.

A few counts support this clonotype. This chain uses TRBV20-1 with TRBJ2-3; TRBD2 matches at 8 bases. The CDR3 sequence is 16 residues long. Germline loops: CDR1 DFQATT, CDR2 SNEGSKA (reference sequence). Trimming at V came to 6 bases and at J to 1 base, leaving 12 bases not matched to a gene. The DNA of the CDR3 is TGCAGTGCCGGAGACCCTCTAGCGGGCGGCACAGATACGCAGTATTTT. Translation gives CSAGDPLAGGTDTQYF.

This clonotype was seen a few times. This chain links TRBV29-1 with TRBJ2-5; D not resolved. V gave up 0 bases and J gave up 5 bases, with 4 bases separating them. Germline V CDR1 and CDR2: SQVTM, ANQGSEA. CDR3 length: 11 residues. As DNA, the CDR3 is TGCAGCGTTGAAGATAGGGAGACCCAGTACTTC. This translates into CSVEDRETQYF.

This clonotype came up a few times. The V call is TRBV7-9, the J call TRBJ2-2; D gene uncertain. The germline gives CDR1 SEHNR, CDR2 FQNEAQ (reference sequence). The V and J ends lost 3 bases and 7 bases respectively, with 3 bases between them. There are 11 residues in the CDR3. CDR3 in DNA: TGTGCCAGCAGCTTTGTCGGGGAGCTGTTTTTT. Protein product: CASSFVGELFF.

This clonotype turned up a few times. The V call is TRBV6-1, the J call TRBJ2-1; 7 positions match TRBD2. This CDR3 region has 15 residues. With V trimmed by 5 bases and J by 7 bases, 11 bases remained unmatched. Germline V gene lookup returns CDR1 MNHNS and CDR2 SASEGT. The CDR3 reads CASSLSGDPTNEQFF. As DNA, the CDR3 is TGTGCCAGCAGTTTGAGCGGGGACCCTACGAATGAGCAGTTCTTC.

This chain links TRBV6-2 or TRBV6-3 with TRBJ1-5; 7 bases align to TRBD1. Germline CDR1 and CDR2: MNHEY and SVGEGT. The CDR3 runs 14 residues. The V gene end was trimmed by 6 bases and the J gene end by 4 bases; junction bases not matched to a gene: 6. The CDR3: CASSPGTDNQPQHF. CDR3 in DNA: TGTGCCAGCAGCCCCGGGACAGATAATCAGCCCCAGCATTTT.

This clonotype was seen a few times. The chain carries TRBV5-1 and TRBJ2-1, with 7 bases that match TRBD1. Trimming took 0 bases from V and 9 from J; bases not matched to a gene: 9. The CDR3 is made up of 15 amino acids. Per the germline V gene, CDR1 is SGHRS and CDR2 is YFSETQ. CDR3 region: CASSLGGGNAGEQFF. The DNA for the CDR3 is TGCGCCAGCAGCTTGGGAGGGGGCAACGCTGGTGAGCAGTTCTTC.

This clonotype has only a few counts. The J gene is TRBJ2-7, the V gene TRBV6-5; 9 bases line up with TRBD2. This CDR3 is 16 amino acids long. The J segment lost 3 bases and the V segment lost 0 bases, leaving 6 bases of the junction unmatched. Germline V gene sequence: CDR1 MNHEY, CDR2 SVGAGI. The CDR3 region is CASSYSVSGGDYEQYF. The DNA for the CDR3 is TGTGCCAGCAGTTACTCCGTTAGCGGGGGAGACTACGAGCAGTACTTC.

In its sample, this clonotype was seen a few times. CDR3 bases: TGTGCCAGCAGCCAAGATCTCACAGATACGCAGTATTTT. Encoded protein: CASSQDLTDTQYF. The V and J genes are TRBV14 and TRBJ2-3, with D unresolved. With 0 bases removed from V and 2 bases from J, the gap between germline ends came to 3 bases. Germline CDR1 SGHDN, CDR2 FVKESK. The CDR3 extends over 13 amino acids.

A few counts support this clonotype. The chain uses TRBV20-1 and TRBJ1-1; possibly TRBD1 for D (5 bases). Germline values: CDR1 DFQATT, CDR2 SNEGSKA (reference sequence). The CDR3 runs to 12 residues. V shed 6 bases and J shed 2 bases, with 10 bases lying between them. The CDR3 DNA reads TGCAGTGCACTTCAGGGTAACACTGAAGCTTTCTTT. Its translation is CSALQGNTEAFF.

The chain carries TRBV6-4 and TRBJ2-3, with 8 bases matching TRBD2. There are 15 residues in the CDR3. With V trimmed by 2 bases and J by 1 base, 2 bases remained unmatched. Germline lookup yields CDR1 MRHNA and CDR2 SNTAGT. In DNA form, the CDR3 reads TGTGCCAGCAGTGACGGAGCGGGAGGCACAGATACGCAGTATTTT. As protein: CASSDGAGGTDTQYF.

This clonotype appeared once. A much bigger clone sits one base away, suggesting this may be a read error. In nucleotides, the CDR3 is TGTGCCAGGAGTGAATCTCGGAACACTGAAGCTTTCTTT. It translates to CARSESRNTEAFF. The chain has TRBV6-1 and TRBJ1-1; D remains ambiguous. The V gene's germline CDR1 is MNHNS and CDR2 SASEGT. This CDR3 comprises 13 residues.

This clonotype was detected a few times. This chain links TRBV30 with TRBJ1-1; D gene ambiguous. Germline V gene sequence: CDR1 GTSNPN, CDR2 SVGIG (reference sequence). The CDR3 runs to 13 residues. V lost 7 bases to trimming and J lost 5 bases, with 17 bases between them. The DNA for the CDR3 is TGTGCCTCGACCTACACTTCCGAAACTGAAGCTTTCTTT. Amino acids: CASTYTSETEAFF.

This clonotype has more than one count but fewer than ten. The rearrangement uses TRBV5-1 and TRBJ1-2; D is perhaps TRBD1 (5 bases). The V gene's germline CDR1 is SGHRS and CDR2 YFSETQ. The CDR3 runs to 13 residues. Trimming removed 0 bases from V and 2 bases from J, with 5 bases in between. The CDR3 bases are TGCGCCAGCAGCTTGGAGGGGAACTATGGCTACACCTTC. This translates into CASSLEGNYGYTF.

The chain joins TRBV7-2 to TRBJ1-3; D is unclear. This CDR3 region has 13 residues. CDR1 SGHTA and CDR2 FQGNSA come from the germline V gene. The germline V and J ends were trimmed by 2 bases and 4 bases, with 6 bases remaining between them. For the CDR3, the DNA is TGTGCCAGCAGCTTATATCAGGGAAACACCATATATTTT. Translated, it gives CASSLYQGNTIYF.

A word on this clonotype: Relative to the germline gene, one junction end is altered; a read error may explain this. The CDR3 sequence is CVSPQIENTEAFF. CDR3 DNA sequence: TGTGTCAGCCCCCAGATAGAGAACACTGAAGCTTTCTTT. The chain couples TRBV18 to TRBJ1-1; no reliable D call. This CDR3 spans 13 amino acids. Per the germline V gene, CDR1 is KGHSH and CDR2 is LQKENI.

This clonotype was seen many times. The chain combines TRBV7-2 with TRBJ2-2, with 8 bases identical to TRBD2. The CDR3 is 16 residues long. The trim removed 4 bases at V and 5 bases at J, leaving 9 bases unmatched. CDR1 SGHTA and CDR2 FQGNSA come from the germline V gene. Here the CDR3 reads CASSSPSGGRTGELFF. The DNA for the CDR3 is TGTGCCAGCAGCTCCCCCAGCGGGGGTCGTACCGGGGAGCTGTTTTTT.

This clonotype came up a few times. This chain connects TRBV12-3 or TRBV12-4 to TRBJ1-1, with D unresolved. The CDR3 runs to 15 residues. V lost 2 bases and J lost 0, with 10 bases in between. The DNA of the CDR3 is TGTGCCAGCAGTTTACCCCGACAAATGAACACTGAAGCTTTCTTT. Protein product: CASSLPRQMNTEAFF.

The V call is TRBV19, the J call TRBJ2-1; D call uncertain. Per the germline V gene, CDR1 is LNHDA and CDR2 is SQIVND (reference sequence). The V end was cut by 1 base, the J end by 0 bases, with 16 bases between. CDR3 length: 18 amino acids. Here the CDR3 DNA reads TGTGCCAGTAGTATAGCCCGCGAGACTGGCCTCTCCTACAATGAGCAGTTCTTC. As protein: CASSIARETGLSYNEQFF.